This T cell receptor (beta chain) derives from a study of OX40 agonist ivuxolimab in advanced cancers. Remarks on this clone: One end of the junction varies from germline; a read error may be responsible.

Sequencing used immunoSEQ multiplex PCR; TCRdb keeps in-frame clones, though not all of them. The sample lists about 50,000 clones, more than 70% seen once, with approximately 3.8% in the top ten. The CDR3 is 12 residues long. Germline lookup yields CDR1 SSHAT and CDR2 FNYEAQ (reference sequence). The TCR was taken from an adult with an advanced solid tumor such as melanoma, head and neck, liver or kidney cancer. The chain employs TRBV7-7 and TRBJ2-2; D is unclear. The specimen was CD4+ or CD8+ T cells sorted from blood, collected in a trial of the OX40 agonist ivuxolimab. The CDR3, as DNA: TGTGCTAGCAGCTCCCGGGTCGGGGAGCTGTTTTTT. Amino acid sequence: CASSSRVGELFF.